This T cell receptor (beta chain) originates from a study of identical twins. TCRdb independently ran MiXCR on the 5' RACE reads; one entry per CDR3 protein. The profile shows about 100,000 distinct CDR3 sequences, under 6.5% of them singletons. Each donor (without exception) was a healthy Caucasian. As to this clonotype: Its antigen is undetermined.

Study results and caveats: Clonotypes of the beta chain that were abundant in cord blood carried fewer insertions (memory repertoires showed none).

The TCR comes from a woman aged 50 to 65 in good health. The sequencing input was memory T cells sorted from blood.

In DNA, the CDR3 is TGCAGCGTTGTGCCCGAGTGGACTAGCGGGACCTACGAGCAGTACTTC. Its translation is CSVVPEWTSGTYEQYF. The V call is TRBV29-1, the J call TRBJ2-7, with TRBD2 matching 12 bases. This CDR3 spans 16 amino acids. CDR1 and CDR2 from the germline V gene are SQVTM and ANQGSEA. Unmatched junction bases numbered 9, after V lost 4 bases and J lost 2 bases.